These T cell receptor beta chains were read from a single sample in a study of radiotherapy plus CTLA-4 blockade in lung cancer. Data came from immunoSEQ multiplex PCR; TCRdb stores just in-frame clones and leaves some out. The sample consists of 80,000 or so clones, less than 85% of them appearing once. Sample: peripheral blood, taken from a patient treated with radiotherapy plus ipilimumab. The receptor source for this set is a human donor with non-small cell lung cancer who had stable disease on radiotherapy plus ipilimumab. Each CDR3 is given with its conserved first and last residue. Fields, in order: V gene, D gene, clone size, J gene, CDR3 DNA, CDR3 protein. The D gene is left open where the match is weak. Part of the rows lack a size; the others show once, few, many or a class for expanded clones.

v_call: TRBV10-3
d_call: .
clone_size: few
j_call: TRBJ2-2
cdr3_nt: TGTGCCATCAGTGAAGCCGGGACCGGGGAGCTGTTTTTT
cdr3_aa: CAISEAGTGELFF

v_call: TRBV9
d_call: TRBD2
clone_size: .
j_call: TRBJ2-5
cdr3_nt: TGTGCCAGCAGCGTAAGGTCTCCAACAGCCGGGACTAGCGGGGGGCATTACCAAGAGACCCAGTACTTC
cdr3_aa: CASSVRSPTAGTSGGHYQETQYF

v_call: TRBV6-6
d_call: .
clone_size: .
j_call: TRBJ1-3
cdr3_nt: TGTGCCAGCGGTGGGACGGTGAGCTCTGGAAACACCATATATTTT
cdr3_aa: CASGGTVSSGNTIYF

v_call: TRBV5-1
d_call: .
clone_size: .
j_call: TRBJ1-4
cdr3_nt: TGCGCCAGCACTCGGTTGGGCGGAACTAATGAAAAACTGTTTTTT
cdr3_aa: CASTRLGGTNEKLFF

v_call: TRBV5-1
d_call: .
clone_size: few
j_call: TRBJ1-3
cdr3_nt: TGCGCCAGCAGCTTAAGCTCTGGAAACACCATATATTTT
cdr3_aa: CASSLSSGNTIYF

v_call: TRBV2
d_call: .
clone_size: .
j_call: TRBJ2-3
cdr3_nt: TGTGCCAGCAAGGGCGACAGCACAGATACGCAGTATTTT
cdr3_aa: CASKGDSTDTQYF

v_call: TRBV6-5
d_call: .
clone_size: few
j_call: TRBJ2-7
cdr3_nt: TGTGCCAGCACTGGAAGACGGGGAGAGCAGTACTTC
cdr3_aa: CASTGRRGEQYF

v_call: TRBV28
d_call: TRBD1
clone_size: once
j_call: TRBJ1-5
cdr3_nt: TGTGCCAGCAGTCCCCGGGACAGGGTTTACCATCAGCCCCAGCATTTT
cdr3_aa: CASSPRDRVYHQPQHF

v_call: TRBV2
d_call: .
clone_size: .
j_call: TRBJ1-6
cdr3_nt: TGTGCCAGCAGTAGGTTGCCCCCCGCGGGGAATTCACCCCTCCACTTT
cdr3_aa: CASSRLPPAGNSPLHF

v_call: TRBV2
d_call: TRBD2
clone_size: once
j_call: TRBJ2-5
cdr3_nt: TGTGTTGGGGGGGGGCTAGCGGGCCAAGAGACCCAGTACTTC
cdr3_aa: CVGGGLAGQETQYF

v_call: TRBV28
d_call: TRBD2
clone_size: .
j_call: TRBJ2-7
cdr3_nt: TGTGCCAGCAGTTTAGCGGGGGGGCGTTTCGAGCAGTACTTC
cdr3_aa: CASSLAGGRFEQYF

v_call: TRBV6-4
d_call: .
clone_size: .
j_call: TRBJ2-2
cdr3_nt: TGTGCCAGCAGTGACAAGCAGTCCACCGGGGAGCTGTTTTTT
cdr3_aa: CASSDKQSTGELFF

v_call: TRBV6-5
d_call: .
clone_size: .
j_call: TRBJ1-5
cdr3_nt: TGTGCCAGCAGCACAATTAATCAGCCCCAGCATTTT
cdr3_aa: CASSTINQPQHF

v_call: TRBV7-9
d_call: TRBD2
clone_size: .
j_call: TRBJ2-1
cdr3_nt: TGTGCCAGCAGCCTAGCCGCGGGACTAGCGGCGAATGAGCAGTTCTTC
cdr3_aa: CASSLAAGLAANEQFF

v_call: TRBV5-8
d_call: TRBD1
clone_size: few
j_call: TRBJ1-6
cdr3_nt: TGTGCCAGCAGCTTACAGGGGAATTCACCCCTCCACTTT
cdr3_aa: CASSLQGNSPLHF

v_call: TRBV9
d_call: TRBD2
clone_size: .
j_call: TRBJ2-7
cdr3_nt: TGTGCCAGCAGCGTAGCTGGACTAGCGATATACGAGCAGTACTTC
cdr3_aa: CASSVAGLAIYEQYF

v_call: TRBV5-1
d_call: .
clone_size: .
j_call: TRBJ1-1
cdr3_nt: TGCGCCAGCAGCCCGGGACTGATGAACACTGAAGCTTTCTTT
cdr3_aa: CASSPGLMNTEAFF

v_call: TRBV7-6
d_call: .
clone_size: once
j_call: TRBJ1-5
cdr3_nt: TGTGCCAGCAGCTTAGCCGGAGAAGGCAATCAGCCCCAGCATTTT
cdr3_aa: CASSLAGEGNQPQHF

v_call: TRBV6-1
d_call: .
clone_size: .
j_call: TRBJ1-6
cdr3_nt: TGTGCCAGCAGTGCCGGCGGCGAGTATTCACCCCTCCACTTT
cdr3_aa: CASSAGGEYSPLHF